This T cell receptor beta chain appears in the sequencing data of a study of blood T cell repertoires in COVID-19. Study-level background: Both acute and convalescent COVID-19 samples were obtained from the United States, Italy and Spain. T cells, B-cell-depleted T cells, or PBMCs supplied cDNA or gDNA.

Authors' methods: Estimation of nucleated cell counts was performed using reference gene primer amplification. Libraries were prepared by immunoSEQ multiplex PCR; TCRdb keeps only in-frame clonotypes and omits some of them. Clone size and V and J calls were adopted from that table, with D and trimming inferred from the DNA. Of 14,000 or so clones listed, roughly four fifths are singletons. The V and J ends lost 0 bases and 5 bases respectively, with 5 bases between them. Germline lookup yields CDR1 SGHAT and CDR2 FQNNGV. The CDR3 is made up of 13 amino acids. The chain is built from TRBV11-2 and TRBJ2-1; D unresolved. The material sequenced was peripheral blood. The clonotype originates from a woman aged 60-70 years with acute or convalescent COVID-19. CDR3 residues: CASSLDRNNEQFF. CDR3 in DNA: TGTGCCAGCAGCTTAGACAGAAACAATGAGCAGTTCTTC.